One sample yielded the 12 T cell receptor beta chains listed below, sequenced in a study of T cells expressing NK-cell markers. No DNA is given; TCRdb re-called the 5' RACE reads and lists each CDR3 protein once. The sample holds 150,000 to 200,000 distinct CDR3 sequences. The sample taken for sequencing was blood T cells: a sorted CD56 or NKG2C T cell subset, CD4+ or CD8+ T cells, or bulk PBMC T cells (not recorded which). Receptors originate from a woman aged 18 to 75 in good health.

The V and J genes are TRBV4-2 and TRBJ2-2; TCRdb calls TRBD2, which cannot be checked without DNA. CDR1 is LGHNA, CDR2 YNFKEQ, per germline. This CDR3 contains 16 residues. This chain's CDR3 is CASSQDLAGVTGELFF.

V and J are TRBV12-3 or TRBV12-4 and TRBJ2-2; TCRdb designates TRBD1, a call that cannot be tested without DNA. There are 14 residues in the CDR3. The CDR3 spells CASRGQRNTGELFF.

The V gene is TRBV7-3, the J gene TRBJ2-5; absent DNA, TCRdb's TRBD2 call cannot be checked. The V gene's germline CDR1 is SGHTA and CDR2 FQGTGA. The CDR3 is 15 amino acids. This CDR3 is CASRPGLAGQETQYF.

This chain links TRBV10-3 with TRBJ1-5. The CDR3 covers 15 residues. The germline V gene encodes CDR1 ENHRY and CDR2 SYGVKD. The CDR3 loop reads CAISVGDFSNQPQHF.

The CDR3 here is CASRATGKPGELFF. The genes are TRBV5-5 and TRBJ2-2; absent DNA, TCRdb's TRBD1 call cannot be checked. Germline assignment: CDR1 SGHKS and CDR2 YYEKEE (reference sequence). CDR3 length: 14 residues.

The genes are TRBV7-3 and TRBJ2-2; with no DNA, the TCRdb D assignment of TRBD2 cannot be verified. The CDR3 sequence is 14 residues long. Germline lookup yields CDR1 SGHTA and CDR2 FQGTGA. The CDR3 protein is CAGTSGGGTGELFF.

The genes are TRBV12-3 or TRBV12-4 and TRBJ2-7; TCRdb indicates TRBD1, and absent DNA this call remains unverified. The CDR3 contains 14 residues. The CDR3 spells CASSLRGESYEQYF.

This chain connects TRBV5-1 to TRBJ2-5; TCRdb designates TRBD1, a call that cannot be tested without DNA. CDR1 SGHRS and CDR2 YFSETQ come from the germline V gene. The CDR3 runs to 15 residues. CDR3: CASSLGTANQETQYF.

V is TRBV12-3 or TRBV12-4 and J is TRBJ2-1; TCRdb selects TRBD2, and the lack of DNA leaves this call unchecked. This CDR3 is 17 amino acids long. This CDR3 reads CASTPQAGQGGYNEQFF.

The rearrangement links TRBV6-5 to TRBJ1-1; TCRdb outputs TRBD1, but without DNA this stays unchecked. CDR3 length: 14 amino acids. Germline V CDR1 and CDR2: MNHEY, SVGAGI. Here the CDR3 reads CASSLSRGNTEAFF.

The gene calls are TRBV19 and TRBJ1-5. The CDR3 sequence is 12 residues long. From germline, CDR1 is LNHDA and CDR2 SQIVND (reference sequence). CDR3 residues: CASGQNNQPQHF.

The CDR3 sequence: CSVVTGNTIYF. The J gene is TRBJ1-3, the V gene TRBV29-1. The CDR3 has 11 residues. Germline V lookup: CDR1 SQVTM, CDR2 ANQGSEA.